This T cell receptor (beta chain) was identified during a study of technical replicates of blood from several donors. This table comes from immunoSEQ multiplex PCR, and its TCRdb copy is limited to in-frame clones, with some not included. The table has tens of thousands of clones, around 92% seen once. This TCR derives from a human donor in good health. The sample was T cells isolated from PBMCs.

The CDR3 loop is CASLPSGRSSYNEQFF. The DNA for the CDR3 is TGCGCCAGCCTTCCTAGCGGGCGAAGCTCCTACAATGAGCAGTTCTTC. This rearrangement joins TRBV5-1 to TRBJ2-1; 8 bases are a match to TRBD2. The CDR3 spans 16 residues. V lost 7 bases to trimming and J lost 0 bases; unmatched junction nucleotides: 9. Germline CDR1 reads SGHRS; CDR2 reads YFSETQ.